The entry below gives a single T cell receptor beta chain sequence along with its context. From the RT-PCR reads, TCRdb called clonotypes with MiXCR, one entry per CDR3 protein. The data show 500,000 or so distinct CDR3 sequences, about 17% seen once. The CDR3 has 16 amino acids. Germline V gene lookup returns CDR1 SGHRS and CDR2 YFSETQ. V lost 0 bases to trimming and J lost 2 bases, with 14 bases between them. The sample belongs to a study of response to subunit inactivated influenza vaccine. The source is a man aged 50 to 75 who received an inactivated influenza vaccine. V usage is TRBV5-1 and J usage is TRBJ1-1; D might be TRBD1 (6 bases). The sample was CD4+ T cells sorted from PBMCs, taken around 25 months after vaccination. DNA for the CDR3: TGCGCCAGCAGCTTGGTTGCTACAGGGAAAAACACTGAAGCTTTCTTT. It codes for CASSLVATGKNTEAFF.